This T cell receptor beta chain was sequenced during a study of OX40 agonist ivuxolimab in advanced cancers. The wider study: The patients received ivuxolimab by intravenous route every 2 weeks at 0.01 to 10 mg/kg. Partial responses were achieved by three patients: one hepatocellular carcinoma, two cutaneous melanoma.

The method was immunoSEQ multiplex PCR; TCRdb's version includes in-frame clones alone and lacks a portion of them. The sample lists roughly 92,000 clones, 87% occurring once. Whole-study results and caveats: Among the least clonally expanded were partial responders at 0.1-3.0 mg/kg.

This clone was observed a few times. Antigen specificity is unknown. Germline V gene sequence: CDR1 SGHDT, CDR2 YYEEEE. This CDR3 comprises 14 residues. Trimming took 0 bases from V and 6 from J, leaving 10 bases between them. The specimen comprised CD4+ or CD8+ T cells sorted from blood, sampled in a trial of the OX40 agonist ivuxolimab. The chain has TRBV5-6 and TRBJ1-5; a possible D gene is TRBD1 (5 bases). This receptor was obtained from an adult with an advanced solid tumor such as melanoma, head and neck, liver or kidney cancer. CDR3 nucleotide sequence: TGTGCCAGCAGCTTGGCCGGGGACGGTCAGCCCCAGCATTTT. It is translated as CASSLAGDGQPQHF. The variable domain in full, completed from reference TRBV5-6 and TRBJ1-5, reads DAGVTQSPTHLIKTRGQQVTLRCSPKSGHDTVSWYQQALGQGPQFIFQYYEEEERQRGNFPDRFSGHQFPNYSSELNVNALLLGDSALYLCASSLAGDGQPQHFGDGTRLSIL.